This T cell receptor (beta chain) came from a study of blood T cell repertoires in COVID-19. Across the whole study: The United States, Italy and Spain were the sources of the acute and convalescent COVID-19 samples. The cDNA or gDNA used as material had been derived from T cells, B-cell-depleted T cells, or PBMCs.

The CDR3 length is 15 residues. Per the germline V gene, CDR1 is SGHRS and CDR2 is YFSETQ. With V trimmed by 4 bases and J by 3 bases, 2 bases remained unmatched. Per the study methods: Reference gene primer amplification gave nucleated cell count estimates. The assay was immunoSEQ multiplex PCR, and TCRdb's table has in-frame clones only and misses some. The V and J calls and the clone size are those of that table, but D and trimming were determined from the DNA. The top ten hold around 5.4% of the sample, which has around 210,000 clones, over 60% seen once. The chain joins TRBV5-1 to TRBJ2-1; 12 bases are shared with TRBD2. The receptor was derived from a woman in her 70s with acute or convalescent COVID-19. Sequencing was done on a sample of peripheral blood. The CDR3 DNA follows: TGCGCCAGCAGCGGGACTAGCGGGCTCTACAATGAGCAGTTCTTC. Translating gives CASSGTSGLYNEQFF.